This TCR beta chain was found in a study of shared clonotypes between healthy human individuals. Study-wide findings and caveats: Clonotype sharing across several donors was observed for about 4.8% of naive CD4 clonotypes.

Sequencing was performed with immunoSEQ multiplex PCR; in TCRdb, only in-frame clones are kept and a portion is missing. The sample carries 600,000 to 750,000 clones, 90% recorded once. On this clone itself: Its antigen is still unknown.

The CDR3 totals 15 residues. V lost 2 bases, J lost 3 bases, and 10 bases lay in between. Per the germline V gene, CDR1 is MDHEN and CDR2 is SYDVKM. All the donors were Caucasian adults who lived in Nashville, Tennessee. Each CD8 memory set brought CD45RO+ cells together with CCR7-negative CD45RA+ TemRA cells. Sequenced input: memory CD8+ T cells from PBMCs. Subset in this sample: CD45RO+ cells pooled with CCR7-negative TemRA cells. The V and J genes are TRBV28 and TRBJ2-2; no firm D call. This sequence was found in a man aged 18 to 30 in good health. Some clones in this sample may be carry-over from other donors' samples. Written as DNA, the CDR3 is TGTGCCAGCAGTTTAAGGCAACTCTACACCGGGGAGCTGTTTTTT. Its protein is CASSLRQLYTGELFF. The full variable domain, with the rest looked up from reference TRBV28 and TRBJ2-2, is DVKVTQSSRYLVKRTGEKVFLECVQDMDHENMFWYRQDPGLGLRLIYFSYDVKMKEKGDIPEGYSVSREKKERFSLILESASTNQTSMYLCASSLRQLYTGELFFGEGSRLTVL.